The 27 T cell receptor beta chains in this list originate from one sample, sequenced in a study of blood T cells in healthy people across ages. The use of a sample-barcoded 5' primer and a J-beta primer mix characterized a second PCR of 7 to 11 cycles. TCRdb itself ran the 5' RACE reads through MiXCR, one entry per CDR3 protein. The sample holds around 800,000 distinct CDR3 sequences, around 45% seen once. The sequenced material came from blood. The receptors come from a man older than 75 in good health.

This clonotype has only a few counts. The J gene is TRBJ1-1, the V gene TRBV25-1; D is unresolved. There are 11 residues in the CDR3. The V gene's germline CDR1 is MGHDK and CDR2 SYGVNS. V was clipped by 3 bases and J by 10 bases, with 9 bases between them. The CDR3 region is CASSDTRRAFF. The CDR3 region has the DNA TGTGCCAGCAGTGATACCAGAAGAGCTTTCTTT.

The genes are TRBV29-1 and TRBJ1-1; D is uncertain. The CDR3 sequence is 13 residues long. The V gene lost 7 bases and the J gene lost 0 bases, with 12 bases spanning the gap. Germline loops: CDR1 SQVTM, CDR2 ANQGSEA. The CDR3 reads CSARAGLNTEAFF. CDR3 DNA sequence: TGCAGCGCCCGTGCCGGCTTGAACACTGAAGCTTTCTTT.

The gene calls are TRBV7-2 and TRBJ1-4; D unresolved. Between the trimmed V and J ends, which lost 5 bases and 5 bases, there was a span of 18 bases. CDR1 is SGHTA and CDR2 is FQGNSA in the germline V gene. The CDR3 has 16 residues. In nucleotides, the CDR3 is TGTGCCAGCAGCGACCCTTATAGAGGGATGAATGAAAAACTGTTTTTT. Its translation: CASSDPYRGMNEKLFF.

This clonotype was recorded a few times. The chain joins TRBV20-1 to TRBJ2-7; D might be TRBD1 (6 bases). Germline V gene data show CDR1 as DFQATT and CDR2 as SNEGSKA (reference sequence). The V end lost 1 base, the J end lost 2 bases, and 12 bases lay between the germline ends. CDR3 length: 14 amino acids. The CDR3 region is CSARGSTGPYEQYF. CDR3 in DNA: TGCAGTGCTAGAGGCTCTACAGGGCCCTACGAGCAGTACTTC.

The chain joins TRBV5-1 to TRBJ2-1, with D perhaps TRBD2 (6 bases). This CDR3 has 18 residues. Trimming shortened V by 3 bases and J by 4 bases, and 23 bases separated the two germline ends. The germline CDR1 and CDR2 sequences are SGHRS and YFSETQ. The DNA for the CDR3 is TGCGCCAGCAGCTCCGGATTGGAACCGGGACTTAGATACAATGAGCAGTTCTTC. Protein product: CASSSGLEPGLRYNEQFF. The full variable domain, with the rest looked up from reference TRBV5-1 and TRBJ2-1, is KAGVTQTPRYLIKTRGQQVTLSCSPISGHRSVSWYQQTPGQGLQFLFEYFSETQRNKGNFPGRFSGRQFSNSRSEMNVSTLELGDSALYLCASSSGLEPGLRYNEQFFGPGTRLTVL.

The sample holds a few counts of this clonotype. The rearrangement links TRBV9 to TRBJ2-1; 9 bases line up with TRBD1. The length of the CDR3 is 15 residues. Germline V gene sequence: CDR1 SGDLS, CDR2 YYNGEE. V shed 7 bases, J shed 10 bases, and the junction held 15 bases outside the gene matches. The CDR3 sequence: CASAINRDREGEQFF. CDR3 nucleotides: TGTGCCAGCGCCATTAACCGGGACAGGGAAGGGGAGCAGTTCTTC.

On this clonotype: A much larger clonotype is one base distant, so this may be a read error. The chain is built from TRBV20-1 and TRBJ2-5; unclear D gene. V lost 6 bases, J lost 11 bases, and 25 bases lay in between. In germline, CDR1 is DFQATT, CDR2 SNEGSKA (reference sequence). CDR3 length: 14 residues. CDR3 sequence: CSAKGDHSYNEQYF. The DNA of the CDR3 is TGCAGTGCCAAAGGAGACCACTCCTACAATGAGCAGTACTTC.

CDR3 in amino acids: CAISDGTNGAREYF. DNA for the CDR3: TGTGCCATCAGTGATGGGACTAACGGGGCCCGGGAGTATTTT. V and J are TRBV10-3 and TRBJ2-3; TRBD2 agrees at 7 bases. Trimming removed 3 bases from V and 13 bases from J; junction bases left unmatched: 13. CDR1 and CDR2 from the germline V gene are ENHRY and SYGVKD. This CDR3 contains 14 residues.

J is TRBJ1-5 and V is TRBV20-1; 8 bases are shared with TRBD1. This CDR3 spans 15 amino acids. The germline V gene has CDR1 DFQATT and CDR2 SNEGSKA (reference sequence). Losses at the gene ends were 5 bases for V and 7 bases for J; bases not matched to a gene: 13. CDR3 nucleotide sequence: TGCAGTGCTCTGACCGGGACAGGAGAAAGCCAGCCCCAGCATTTT. Translated, it gives CSALTGTGESQPQHF.

V usage is TRBV11-1 and J usage is TRBJ2-2; D unclear. CDR1 SGHAT and CDR2 FQDESV come from the germline V gene (reference sequence). The V and J ends lost 7 bases and 8 bases respectively, with 11 bases between them. CDR3 size: 12 residues. The CDR3 sequence: CASNSHYGELFF. Written as DNA, the CDR3 is TGTGCCAGCAATTCACATTATGGGGAGCTGTTTTTT. The full variable domain, with the rest looked up from reference TRBV11-1 and TRBJ2-2, is EAEVAQSPRYKITEKSQAVAFWCDPISGHATLYWYRQILGQGPELLVQFQDESVVDDSQLPKDRFSAERLKGVDSTLKIQPAELGDSAMYLCASNSHYGELFFGEGSRLTVL.

This chain connects TRBV6-6 to TRBJ1-5; TRBD1 is a possible D gene (6 bases). In germline, CDR1 is MNHNY, CDR2 SVGAGI (reference sequence). The CDR3 is 16 residues long. V lost 5 bases to trimming and J lost 4 bases, with 18 bases between them. CDR3 in DNA: TGTGCCAGCAGTCAACAGGGAGGTTTGCGTAATCAGCCCCAGCATTTT. This codes for CASSQQGGLRNQPQHF.

The V gene is TRBV27, the J gene TRBJ2-5; the D call may be TRBD1 or TRBD2 (5 bases each). This CDR3 contains 10 residues. CDR1 and CDR2 (germline): MNHEY, SMNVEV (reference sequence). CDR3 coding DNA: TGTGTTTCGGGACGAGAGACCCAGTACTTC. Translation: CVSGRETQYF.

This clonotype was seen only a few times. The chain couples TRBV28 to TRBJ1-4; the D is unclear. CDR1 and CDR2 from the germline V gene are MDHEN and SYDVKM. The V gene lost 3 bases and the J gene lost 8 bases, with 10 bases spanning the gap. This CDR3 spans 13 amino acids. CDR3 region: CASSFSGREKLFF. The CDR3 DNA is TGTGCCAGCAGTTTTTCAGGAAGAGAAAAACTGTTTTTT.

This clonotype came up many times. V usage is TRBV7-2 and J usage is TRBJ2-2; 12 bases are shared with TRBD2. The CDR3 consists of 15 residues. The trim removed 6 bases at V and 6 bases at J, leaving 5 bases unmatched. CDR1 is SGHTA, CDR2 FQGNSA, per germline. The CDR3 coding sequence is TGTGCCAGCAGTAAGACTAGCGGGAGCGCCGGGGAGCTGTTTTTT. Its translation is CASSKTSGSAGELFF. The variable domain in full, completed from reference TRBV7-2 and TRBJ2-2, reads GAGVSQSPSNKVTEKGKDVELRCDPISGHTALYWYRQSLGQGLEFLIYFQGNSAPDKSGLPSDRFSAERTGGSVSTLTIQRTQQEDSAVYLCASSKTSGSAGELFFGEGSRLTVL.

The chain carries TRBV13 and TRBJ1-6; the D gene is possibly TRBD1 (5 bases). This CDR3 comprises 17 residues. Germline V CDR1 and CDR2: PRHDT, FYEKMQ (reference sequence). The V and J ends lost 0 bases and 5 bases respectively, with 14 bases between them. CDR3: CASSLGGRSKHNSPLHF. DNA for the CDR3: TGTGCCAGCAGCTTAGGGGGACGCAGCAAGCATAATTCACCCCTCCACTTT. Looking up the rest from reference TRBV13 and TRBJ1-6 gives the full variable domain: AAGVIQSPRHLIKEKRETATLKCYPIPRHDTVYWYQQGPGQDPQFLISFYEKMQSDKGSIPDRFSAQQFSDYHSELNMSSLELGDSALYFCASSLGGRSKHNSPLHFGNGTRLTVT.

The rearrangement links TRBV29-1 to TRBJ2-1; D is unclear. CDR1 is SQVTM and CDR2 is ANQGSEA in the germline V gene. The CDR3 extends over 12 amino acids. The V and J ends lost 4 bases and 9 bases respectively, with 13 bases between them. The CDR3 DNA sequence: TGCAGCGTTGGCTACAGCCAGACTGAGCAGTTCTTC. Its protein product is CSVGYSQTEQFF.

V gene TRBV7-8 combines with J gene TRBJ1-6; 11 nucleotides match TRBD1. The CDR3 loop spans 17 amino acids. The V gene's germline CDR1 is SGHVS and CDR2 FQNEAQ. The trim removed 5 bases at V and 10 bases at J, leaving 13 bases unmatched. CDR3: CASSEIVGQGARSPLHF. The CDR3 DNA reads TGTGCCAGCAGCGAAATTGTCGGACAGGGGGCAAGGTCACCCCTCCACTTT.

This chain joins TRBV11-2 and TRBJ2-2; maybe TRBD2 (6 bases). Trimming stripped 3 bases from V and 7 bases from J, with 12 bases between. Germline V gene lookup returns CDR1 SGHAT and CDR2 FQNNGV. This CDR3 has 14 residues. CDR3 DNA sequence: TGTGCCAGCAGCTTGGGTTCGCGGGGCGGGGAGCTGTTTTTT. It codes for CASSLGSRGGELFF.

This clonotype turned up a few times. The chain couples TRBV10-3 to TRBJ1-6; D gene uncertain. Germline CDR1 is ENHRY and CDR2 is SYGVKD. V lost 5 bases to trimming and J lost 0 bases, with 5 bases between them. The CDR3 has 14 residues. The CDR3 sequence is CAISTFSYNSPLHF. As DNA, the CDR3 is TGTGCCATCAGTACCTTCTCCTATAATTCACCCCTCCACTTT.

As concerns this clonotype: The germline gene is not matched at one end of the junction; a read error may be the cause. The rearrangement joins TRBV2 to TRBJ2-5; D not resolved. This CDR3 spans 11 amino acids. From germline, CDR1 is SNHLY and CDR2 FYNNEI. The chain's CDR3 is CVSKNEETQYF. CDR3 sequence (DNA): TGTGTCAGCAAAAATGAAGAGACCCAGTACTTC.

The table lists this clonotype with many counts. J is TRBJ2-5 and V is TRBV29-1; D assignment may be TRBD1 or TRBD2 (6 bases each). Germline V gives CDR1 SQVTM, CDR2 ANQGSEA. This CDR3 has 13 amino acids. The V end lost 2 bases, the J end lost 7 bases, and 14 bases lay between the germline ends. The CDR3 spells CSVEWSGAGTQYF. CDR3 bases: TGCAGCGTTGAATGGTCGGGGGCCGGGACCCAGTACTTC.

This clonotype has only a few counts. The chain joins TRBV29-1 to TRBJ2-7, with D perhaps given as TRBD1 or TRBD2 (5 bases each). The CDR3 is made up of 14 amino acids. V shed 7 bases and J shed 0 bases, with 16 bases lying between them. Per the germline V gene, CDR1 is SQVTM and CDR2 is ANQGSEA. CDR3: CSASGTGDSYEQYF. The CDR3 DNA is TGCAGCGCGTCCGGGACGGGCGACTCCTACGAGCAGTACTTC.

This clonotype was counted ten times or more. The chain is built from TRBV7-2 and TRBJ2-3; possibly TRBD2 for D (5 bases). This CDR3 has 15 amino acids. CDR1 is SGHTA, CDR2 FQGNSA, per germline. The ends were cut back, 1 base at V and 0 bases at J, with 8 bases in the middle. The CDR3 coding sequence is TGTGCCAGCAGCTTAGTCGGGGATAGCACAGATACGCAGTATTTT. As protein: CASSLVGDSTDTQYF.

About this clonotype: With a much larger clone just one base away, this may be a read error. The rearrangement links TRBV11-3 to TRBJ2-1; TRBD2 aligns across 9 bases. The V gene's germline CDR1 is SGHNT and CDR2 YENEEA. There are 15 residues in the CDR3. CDR3 protein: CTSSFLAGKGYEQFF. CDR3 nucleotides: TGTACCAGCAGCTTCCTAGCGGGAAAGGGGTATGAGCAGTTCTTC.

A word on this clonotype: Sequence at one end of the junction differs from germline and may be a read error. The chain uses TRBV7-9 and TRBJ2-7, with TRBD2 matching 12 bases. CDR1 is SEHNR and CDR2 is FQNEAQ in the germline V gene (reference sequence). The CDR3 extends over 14 amino acids. Written as DNA, the CDR3 is TGTGCCAGCCGACTAGCGGGAGATCCCTATGAGCAGTACTTC. This translates into CASRLAGDPYEQYF. The whole variable domain, filled in from reference TRBV7-9 and TRBJ2-7, reads DTGVSQNPRHKITKRGQNVTFRCDPISEHNRLYWYRQTLGQGPEFLTYFQNEAQLEKSRLLSDRFSAERPKGSFSTLEIQRTEQGDSAMYLCASRLAGDPYEQYFGPGTRLTVT.

This clonotype came up a few times. The chain combines TRBV29-1 with TRBJ1-4; D not resolved. Looked up from germline, CDR1 is SQVTM and CDR2 is ANQGSEA. V shed 7 bases and J shed 3 bases, with 6 bases lying between them. The CDR3 length is 11 residues. The CDR3 here is CSGGSNEKLFF. CDR3 nucleotides: TGCAGCGGAGGTTCTAATGAAAAACTGTTTTTT.

Only one count was recorded for this clonotype. The CDR3 here is CASAPGVGETQYF. The CDR3 coding sequence is TGCGCCAGCGCCCCTGGGGTGGGAGAGACCCAGTACTTC. The chain couples TRBV5-1 to TRBJ2-7; D not certain. The last part of the DNA fits TRBJ2-5 better; the J call may be wrong. Germline-derived CDR1 and CDR2 are SGHRS and YFSETQ. The CDR3 is 13 residues long.